One and the same sample provided the 30 T cell receptor beta chains below, sequenced in a study of OX40 agonist ivuxolimab in advanced cancers. This table comes from immunoSEQ multiplex PCR, and its TCRdb copy is limited to in-frame clones, with some not included. In the table there are roughly 87,000 clones, under 95% of which are singletons. Sequencing used CD4+ or CD8+ T cells sorted from blood, obtained in a trial of the OX40 agonist ivuxolimab. Receptor source: an adult with an advanced solid tumor such as melanoma, head and neck, liver or kidney cancer.

This chain joins TRBV27 and TRBJ2-1; TRBD2 aligns across 9 bases. Germline V lookup: CDR1 MNHEY, CDR2 SMNVEV (reference sequence). Germline trimming cut 5 bases from V and 8 bases from J; bases unmatched to any gene: 7. This CDR3 contains 14 residues. The CDR3 DNA is TGTGCCAGCAGTGAGACTAGCGGAGGGGATGAGCAGTTCTTC. Its translation: CASSETSGGDEQFF.

This clone showed up just once. V usage is TRBV7-9 and J usage is TRBJ2-1; 7 bases agree with TRBD1. Germline V CDR1 and CDR2: SEHNR, FQNEAQ (reference sequence). This CDR3 spans 15 amino acids. The trim removed 3 bases at V and 2 bases at J, leaving 4 bases unmatched. This CDR3 reads CASSFQTGPYNEQFF. CDR3 in DNA: TGTGCCAGCAGCTTTCAGACAGGGCCCTACAATGAGCAGTTCTTC.

To note about this clone: Compared with germline, one end of the junction differs, possibly owing to a read error. At the DNA level, this CDR3 is encoded by other sequences in the same sample as well. The chain has TRBV6-5 and TRBJ2-1; a possible D gene is TRBD2 (6 bases). This CDR3 has 13 amino acids. From germline, CDR1 is MNHEY and CDR2 SVGAGI. The CDR3 DNA sequence: TGTGCTAGCAGTTACTCGACGGGACTCGAGCAGTTCTTC. Its translation is CASSYSTGLEQFF.

This rearrangement joins TRBV6-1 to TRBJ2-1; D possibly corresponds to TRBD1 (6 bases). Germline loops: CDR1 MNHNS, CDR2 SASEGT. V was cut by 8 bases and J by 3 bases, with 11 bases left in between. The CDR3 contains 13 residues. CDR3 sequence (DNA): TGTGCCAGCTCGTACAGGGTCTACAATGAGCAGTTCTTC. It translates to CASSYRVYNEQFF.

This clone was seen a single time. The chain employs TRBV2 and TRBJ1-2; D unresolved. Looked up from germline, CDR1 is SNHLY and CDR2 is FYNNEI. Trimming took 6 bases from V and 8 from J, leaving 13 bases between them. The CDR3 contains 12 residues. The CDR3 protein is CASSYTLEGYTF. The CDR3 nucleotides are TGTGCCAGCAGCTATACTCTGGAAGGCTACACCTTC.

The V and J genes are TRBV7-8 and TRBJ2-7; D might be TRBD1 (6 bases). V lost 0 bases and J lost 2, with 11 bases in between. Germline-derived CDR1 and CDR2 are SGHVS and FQNEAQ. The CDR3 loop spans 15 amino acids. The DNA of the CDR3 is TGTGCCAGCAGCTTAGCGCAGACAGGTCCCTACGAGCAGTACTTC. Amino acids: CASSLAQTGPYEQYF.

This clone was seen once. Other DNA variants within this sample encode the same CDR3. This chain joins TRBV18 and TRBJ2-7; D remains unclear. The ends were cut back, 3 bases at V and 0 bases at J, with 9 bases in the middle. The CDR3 runs 14 residues. The germline V gene has CDR1 KGHSH and CDR2 LQKENI. Here the CDR3 reads CASSPRTDSYEQYF. The CDR3 bases are TGTGCCAGCTCACCGCGGACGGACTCCTACGAGCAGTACTTC.

This chain uses TRBV6-1 with TRBJ2-1; 15 bases match TRBD2. The CDR3 runs 15 residues. J gave up 9 bases and V 7 bases, and 7 bases lay outside the gene matches. From germline, CDR1 is MNHNS and CDR2 SASEGT. In nucleotides, the CDR3 is TGTGCCAGCACCCCTGGACTAGCGGGAGGGATTGAGCAGTTCTTC. Residues: CASTPGLAGGIEQFF.

This chain connects TRBV5-1 to TRBJ2-7; TRBD1 matches 9 bases. This CDR3 is built from 13 residues. Germline CDR1 reads SGHRS; CDR2 reads YFSETQ. V dropped 2 bases and J dropped 6; count of bases not matched to a gene: 3. The CDR3 reads CASSFTGGSEQYF. CDR3 coding DNA: TGCGCCAGCAGCTTTACAGGGGGCAGCGAGCAGTACTTC.

The chain is built from TRBV19 and TRBJ2-2; the D call may be TRBD1 or TRBD2 (6 bases each). Trimming stripped 3 bases from V and 3 bases from J, with 14 bases between. Germline V lookup: CDR1 LNHDA, CDR2 SQIVND (reference sequence). The CDR3 consists of 16 residues. The CDR3 region is CASSINPGAYTGELFF. In DNA form, the CDR3 reads TGTGCCAGTAGTATTAATCCGGGGGCGTACACCGGGGAGCTGTTTTTT.

V usage is TRBV7-2 and J usage is TRBJ1-1; no firm D call. V was pared by 7 bases and J by 1 base, with 13 bases between. Per the germline V gene, CDR1 is SGHTA and CDR2 is FQGNSA. This CDR3 has 14 amino acids. The CDR3 reads CASIQTHGNTEAFF. The CDR3 DNA sequence: TGTGCCAGCATCCAAACCCACGGGAACACTGAAGCTTTCTTT.

This clone was detected once. The rearrangement links TRBV6-5 to TRBJ1-5; D perhaps matches TRBD1 (5 bases). V lost 6 bases to trimming and J lost 3 bases, with 15 bases between them. The V gene's germline CDR1 is MNHEY and CDR2 SVGAGI. The length of the CDR3 is 15 residues. In nucleotides, the CDR3 is TGTGCCAGCAGGGGGGGGTCCTCTACCAATCAGCCCCAGCATTTT. The encoded protein is CASRGGSSTNQPQHF.

The chain recombines TRBV28 with TRBJ2-5; possible D gene TRBD2, 5 bases. The J call is doubtful: the DNA matches TRBJ2-7 better. Germline V gene lookup returns CDR1 MDHEN and CDR2 SYDVKM. The CDR3 loop spans 13 amino acids. CDR3 residues: CASSSPGSNEQYF. The CDR3, as DNA: TGTGCCAGCAGTTCACCTGGGAGCAACGAGCAGTACTTC.

The V and J genes are TRBV10-3 and TRBJ1-2; TRBD1 might be the D (5 bases). Germline V gene sequence: CDR1 ENHRY, CDR2 SYGVKD. This CDR3 spans 19 amino acids. Trimming removed 6 bases from V and 5 bases from J, with 31 bases in between. The CDR3 region has the DNA TGTGCCATCAGGGACGTCTACGGGGCGACCCGGCTAAAGGGGTATGGCTACACCTTC. This translates into CAIRDVYGATRLKGYGYTF.

V and J are TRBV11-3 and TRBJ1-1, with D unresolved. Germline CDR1 is SGHNT and CDR2 is YENEEA. The CDR3 covers 13 residues. Trimming cost V 3 bases and J 1 base, with 6 bases left between them. DNA of the CDR3: TGTGCCAGCAGCTTCACCAAGAACACTGAAGCTTTCTTT. Translated, it gives CASSFTKNTEAFF. Variable domain in full (rest from reference TRBV11-3 and TRBJ1-1): EAGVVQSPRYKIIEKKQPVAFWCNPISGHNTLYWYLQNLGQGPELLIRYENEEAVDDSQLPKDRFSAERLKGVDSTLKIQPAELGDSAVYLCASSFTKNTEAFFGQGTRLTVV.

The chain combines TRBV10-3 with TRBJ2-1; D is unclear. The CDR3 has 13 residues. Trimming left V 0 bases short and J 7 bases short, with 7 bases between. The germline gives CDR1 ENHRY, CDR2 SYGVKD. The CDR3 region has the DNA TGTGCCATCAGTGAGTCCGCCAGGAATGAGCAGTTCTTC. Translated, it gives CAISESARNEQFF.

The chain links TRBV14 to TRBJ1-3; D might be TRBD1 (5 bases). V lost 1 base and J 0 bases, leaving 13 bases between the germline ends. The CDR3 is 17 residues long. Germline CDR1 is SGHDN and CDR2 is FVKESK. This CDR3 reads CASSQGGGPGSGNTIYF. The CDR3 DNA sequence: TGTGCCAGCAGCCAAGGGGGGGGTCCCGGCTCTGGAAACACCATATATTTT.

The V gene is TRBV4-3, the J gene TRBJ1-5; unclear D gene. This CDR3 contains 14 residues. CDR1 is LGHNA and CDR2 is YSLEER in the germline V gene. Trimming cost V 1 base and J 4 bases, with 8 bases left between them. As DNA, the CDR3 is TGCGCCAGCAGCCAAGGCCGGGGTAATCAGCCCCAGCATTTT. This translates into CASSQGRGNQPQHF.

This chain uses TRBV28 with TRBJ2-1; D ambiguous. The CDR3 is made up of 12 amino acids. Germline loops: CDR1 MDHEN, CDR2 SYDVKM. V lost 7 bases and J 6 bases, leaving 10 bases between the germline ends. CDR3 loop: CASNSIVNEQFF. CDR3 sequence (DNA): TGTGCCAGCAACAGCATCGTCAATGAGCAGTTCTTC.

J is TRBJ1-4 and V is TRBV5-4; no definite D call. The V and J ends lost 5 bases and 3 bases respectively, with 8 bases between them. The CDR3 extends over 13 amino acids. Germline-derived CDR1 and CDR2 are SGHNT and YYREEE (reference sequence). CDR3 residues: CASSEPPNEKLFF. CDR3 in DNA: TGTGCCAGCAGTGAACCCCCTAATGAAAAACTGTTTTTT.

This chain uses TRBV9 with TRBJ2-3; 7 bases fit TRBD2. Germline V gene data show CDR1 as SGDLS and CDR2 as YYNGEE. The CDR3 has 16 amino acids. The trim removed 6 bases at V and 2 bases at J, leaving 12 bases unmatched. The CDR3 nucleotides read TGTGCCAGCACCGGAGCGGGGCGGATAGCCACAGATACGCAGTATTTT. Its translation is CASTGAGRIATDTQYF.

The V and J genes are TRBV6-1 and TRBJ1-3; 7 nucleotides agree with TRBD1. This CDR3 contains 14 residues. The junction had 9 bases not matched to a gene; V was cut back by 11 bases and J by 2 bases. Germline CDR1 MNHNS, CDR2 SASEGT. The CDR3 region has the DNA TGTGCCGTCCAAGAGGGGGCGCCTGGAAACACCATATATTTT. Protein product: CAVQEGAPGNTIYF.

The rearrangement uses TRBV7-8 and TRBJ1-1; perhaps TRBD1 as D (6 bases). Per the germline V gene, CDR1 is SGHVS and CDR2 is FQNEAQ. Trimming cost V 0 bases and J 1 base, with 6 bases left between them. This CDR3 is built from 14 residues. The CDR3, as DNA: TGTGCCAGCAGCTTAGCGGGGGCGAACACTGAAGCTTTCTTT. Amino acids: CASSLAGANTEAFF.

This clone was recorded a few times. V is TRBV6-1 and J is TRBJ2-3; 8 bases agree with TRBD2. From germline, CDR1 is MNHNS and CDR2 SASEGT. With V trimmed by 7 bases and J by 0 bases, 6 bases remained unmatched. CDR3 length: 15 residues. The CDR3 region has the DNA TGTGCCAGCACCCTACTAGCGGCTAGCACAGATACGCAGTATTTT. Its protein is CASTLLAASTDTQYF.

The chain couples TRBV19 to TRBJ1-2; a weak D match, TRBD1 (5 bases). With 2 bases removed from V and 5 bases from J, the gap between germline ends came to 18 bases. Germline-derived CDR1 and CDR2 are LNHDA and SQIVND (reference sequence). The CDR3 runs 16 residues. This chain's CDR3 is CASSIKPGTAVYGYTF. The CDR3 coding sequence is TGTGCCAGTAGTATAAAGCCAGGGACGGCAGTTTATGGCTACACCTTC.

The table lists this clone with a count of one. The CDR3 sequence is CASSDPGQFNFNEQFF. In nucleotides, the CDR3 is TGTGCCAGCAGTGACCCGGGACAATTTAATTTCAATGAGCAGTTCTTC. This chain joins TRBV6-1 and TRBJ2-1; a weak D match, TRBD1 (6 bases). Germline CDR1 MNHNS, CDR2 SASEGT. V lost 3 bases and J 6 bases, leaving 18 bases between the germline ends. The CDR3 has 16 amino acids.

This clone was detected only a few times. The J gene is TRBJ2-4, the V gene TRBV28; possibly TRBD2 for D (5 bases). The CDR3 totals 15 residues. The V and J ends lost 5 bases and 9 bases respectively, with 20 bases between them. Germline assignment: CDR1 MDHEN and CDR2 SYDVKM. Here the CDR3 DNA reads TGTGCCAGCAGTCTAGCCCCCTCGGGTGTTGGCATTCAGTACTTC. Translation gives CASSLAPSGVGIQYF. Combining the CDR3 with reference TRBV28 and TRBJ2-4 gives the whole variable domain DVKVTQSSRYLVKRTGEKVFLECVQDMDHENMFWYRQDPGLGLRLIYFSYDVKMKEKGDIPEGYSVSREKKERFSLILESASTNQTSMYLCASSLAPSGVGIQYFGAGTRLSVL.

This chain connects TRBV7-2 to TRBJ2-3; D unclear. Trimming cost V 4 bases and J 4 bases, with 15 bases left between them. From germline, CDR1 is SGHTA and CDR2 FQGNSA. The CDR3 consists of 15 residues. Written as DNA, the CDR3 is TGTGCCAGCAGCTCCCTTGGGCCGATCGCAGATACGCAGTATTTT. Translation: CASSSLGPIADTQYF.

The chain joins TRBV30 to TRBJ1-5; 7 bases line up with TRBD1. Looked up from germline, CDR1 is GTSNPN and CDR2 is SVGIG (reference sequence). J was trimmed by 4 bases and V by 5 bases; bases with no gene match: 5. The CDR3 contains 13 residues. The CDR3 protein is CAWADRENQPQHF. The DNA for the CDR3 is TGTGCCTGGGCTGACAGGGAAAATCAGCCCCAGCATTTT.

The V gene is TRBV6-1, the J gene TRBJ2-7; 8 nucleotides align to TRBD2. The CDR3 runs 13 residues. The J segment lost 2 bases and the V segment lost 6 bases, leaving 3 bases of the junction unmatched. Per germline, CDR1 MNHNS and CDR2 SASEGT. CDR3 DNA: TGTGCCAGCAGGGACGGGAGGGCCTACGAGCAGTACTTC. It codes for CASRDGRAYEQYF.